These 10 T cell receptor beta chains were all obtained from the same sample, sequenced in a study of shared clonotypes between healthy human individuals. The table came from immunoSEQ multiplex PCR; TCRdb's copy has only in-frame clones and leaves some out. The sample has under 2,500,000 clones; nearly 97% are singletons. The specimen was naive CD4+ T cells sorted from blood. The sample's subset: CD45RA+ positively selected. The receptors come from a man aged 18 to 30 in good health.

Worth noting for this clone: The same CDR3 can be traced to other DNA sequences in this sample. The chain has TRBV5-1 and TRBJ2-7, with a possible D match to TRBD2 (6 bases). Per germline, CDR1 SGHRS and CDR2 YFSETQ. This CDR3 is built from 15 residues. The V end lost 0 bases, the J end lost 2 bases, and 12 bases lay between the germline ends. CDR3 amino acids: CASSLGGSGTYEQYF. The CDR3 DNA sequence: TGCGCCAGCAGCTTGGGCGGTAGCGGAACCTACGAGCAGTACTTC.

The gene calls are TRBV28 and TRBJ2-7; 12 bases align to TRBD1. Germline CDR1 is MDHEN and CDR2 is SYDVKM. CDR3 size: 15 residues. With V trimmed by 6 bases and J by 4 bases, 7 bases remained unmatched. The DNA for the CDR3 is TGTGCCAGCAGAGGGGGGACAGGGGGCGGGTACGAGCAGTACTTC. Residues: CASRGGTGGGYEQYF.

The chain has TRBV19 and TRBJ1-5, with TRBD1 as a possible D gene (5 bases). The germline CDR1 and CDR2 sequences are LNHDA and SQIVND (reference sequence). V lost 7 bases, J lost 7 bases, and 23 bases lay in between. This CDR3 is 16 amino acids long. The CDR3 nucleotides read TGTGCCAGTATCCCAACCGACGAGGGGCGATTCCAGCCCCAGCATTTT. Translation: CASIPTDEGRFQPQHF.

The chain employs TRBV5-6 and TRBJ2-7; a possible D gene is TRBD2 (7 bases). In germline, CDR1 is SGHDT, CDR2 YYEEEE. V shed 7 bases and J shed 6 bases, with 14 bases lying between them. CDR3 size: 12 residues. The chain's CDR3 is CASGKGGLEQYF. The CDR3, as DNA: TGTGCCAGCGGTAAGGGGGGGCTCGAGCAGTACTTC. Full variable domain (missing parts from reference TRBV5-6 and TRBJ2-7): DAGVTQSPTHLIKTRGQQVTLRCSPKSGHDTVSWYQQALGQGPQFIFQYYEEEERQRGNFPDRFSGHQFPNYSSELNVNALLLGDSALYLCASGKGGLEQYFGPGTRLTVT.

The J gene is TRBJ1-3, the V gene TRBV19, with 7 nucleotides matching TRBD1. This CDR3 spans 14 amino acids. V shed 6 bases and J 0 bases; nucleotides not matched to a gene: 2. CDR1 is LNHDA, CDR2 SQIVND, per germline (reference sequence). The CDR3 nucleotides are TGTGCCAGTAGGGGACAGTCCTCTGGAAACACCATATATTTT. It codes for CASRGQSSGNTIYF.

The chain is built from TRBV18 and TRBJ1-1; possible D gene TRBD1, 6 bases. CDR1 is KGHSH, CDR2 LQKENI, per germline. Trimming shortened V by 4 bases and J by 7 bases, and 13 bases separated the two germline ends. The CDR3 has 13 amino acids. The CDR3 nucleotides read TGTGCCAGCTCACTTGGCAGGGGCTTTGAAGCTTTCTTT. It codes for CASSLGRGFEAFF. Based on the CDR3 plus reference TRBV18 and TRBJ1-1, the full variable domain is NAGVMQNPRHLVRRRGQEARLRCSPMKGHSHVYWYRQLPEEGLKFMVYLQKENIIDESGMPKERFSAEFPKEGPSILRIQQVVRGDSAAYFCASSLGRGFEAFFGQGTRLTVV.

The chain recombines TRBV6-6 with TRBJ1-5; D is uncertain. The V end was cut by 4 bases, the J end by 6 bases, with 4 bases between. This CDR3 spans 11 amino acids. Germline values: CDR1 MNHNY, CDR2 SVGAGI (reference sequence). The CDR3 spells CASSFSQPQHF. The CDR3 DNA follows: TGTGCCAGCAGTTTCAGTCAGCCCCAGCATTTT.

The rearrangement links TRBV7-3 to TRBJ2-3, with a weak D call TRBD1 (6 bases). The CDR3 runs 15 residues. Looked up from germline, CDR1 is SGHTA and CDR2 is FQGTGA. V shed 0 bases and J shed 5 bases, with 12 bases lying between them. The CDR3 DNA reads TGTGCCAGCAGCTTAACGCATACAGGGAGAGATACGCAGTATTTT. Its protein is CASSLTHTGRDTQYF.

The chain carries TRBV5-4 and TRBJ2-1; 12 bases fit TRBD2. The CDR3 covers 19 residues. V dropped 4 bases and J dropped 5; count of bases not matched to a gene: 16. CDR1 SGHNT and CDR2 YYREEE come from the germline V gene (reference sequence). The CDR3 bases are TGTGCCAGCAGCGGACGACTAGCGGGAGAGGGTCCCTTCAACAATGAGCAGTTCTTC. Amino acid sequence: CASSGRLAGEGPFNNEQFF.

This rearrangement joins TRBV10-1 to TRBJ1-4; D is ambiguous. This CDR3 is 13 amino acids long. Trimming took 6 bases from V and 8 from J, leaving 13 bases between them. CDR1 WNHNN and CDR2 SYGVQD come from the germline V gene (reference sequence). CDR3 loop: CASSDGGGEKLFF. Here the CDR3 DNA reads TGCGCCAGCAGCGACGGTGGTGGGGAAAAACTGTTTTTT.